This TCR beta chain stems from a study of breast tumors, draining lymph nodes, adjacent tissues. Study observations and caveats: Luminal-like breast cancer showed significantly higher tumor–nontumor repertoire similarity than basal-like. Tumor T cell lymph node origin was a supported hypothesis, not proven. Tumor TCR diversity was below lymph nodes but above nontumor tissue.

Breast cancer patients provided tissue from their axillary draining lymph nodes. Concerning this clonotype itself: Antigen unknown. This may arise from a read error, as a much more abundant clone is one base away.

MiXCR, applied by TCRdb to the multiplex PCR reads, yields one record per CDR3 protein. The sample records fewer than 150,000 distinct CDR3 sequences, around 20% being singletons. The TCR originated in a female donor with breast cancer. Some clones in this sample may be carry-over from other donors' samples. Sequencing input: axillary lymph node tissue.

The CDR3 here is CASSIGGGVGDTQYF. The CDR3 nucleotides are TGTGCCAGTAGTATAGGGGGGGGCGTAGGAGATACGCAGTATTTT. This chain links TRBV7-2 with TRBJ2-3; D is possibly TRBD2 (7 bases). V dropped 9 bases and J dropped 5 bases, with 21 bases sitting between them. From germline, CDR1 is SGHTA and CDR2 FQGNSA. This CDR3 spans 15 amino acids. The full variable domain, rest sourced from reference TRBV7-2 and TRBJ2-3, is GAGVSQSPSNKVTEKGKDVELRCDPISGHTALYWYRQSLGQGLEFLIYFQGNSAPDKSGLPSDRFSAERTGGSVSTLTIQRTQQEDSAVYLCASSIGGGVGDTQYFGPGTRLTVL.